The clone carrying this TCR beta chain occurred once. What it binds is not known. The J segment lost 6 bases and the V segment lost 4 bases, leaving 6 bases of the junction unmatched. From germline, CDR1 is KGHSH and CDR2 LQKENI. The CDR3 runs to 13 residues. The data originate from a study of T cell responses to AZD1222 COVID-19 vaccine. Study-wide findings and caveats: Researchers report vaccine-associated CD4 TCRs spanning spike, with dominance at 160-218 and 743-854. Elevations in Spike-specific TCR breadth and depth followed administration of two AZD1222 doses.

The data were produced by immunoSEQ multiplex PCR, yet TCRdb's version contains in-frame clones alone and is incomplete. The data show over 120,000 clones, about 92% seen once. This chain connects TRBV18 to TRBJ2-7; 7 bases line up with TRBD1. This TCR came from an adult in good health. This material consisted of peripheral blood, taken on day 0 of AZD1222 vaccination. DNA of the CDR3: TGTGCCAGCTCACGAGACAGGGTAAGCGAGCAGTACTTC. This encodes CASSRDRVSEQYF. Filled out from reference TRBV18 and TRBJ2-7, the complete variable domain reads NAGVMQNPRHLVRRRGQEARLRCSPMKGHSHVYWYRQLPEEGLKFMVYLQKENIIDESGMPKERFSAEFPKEGPSILRIQQVVRGDSAAYFCASSRDRVSEQYFGPGTRLTVT.